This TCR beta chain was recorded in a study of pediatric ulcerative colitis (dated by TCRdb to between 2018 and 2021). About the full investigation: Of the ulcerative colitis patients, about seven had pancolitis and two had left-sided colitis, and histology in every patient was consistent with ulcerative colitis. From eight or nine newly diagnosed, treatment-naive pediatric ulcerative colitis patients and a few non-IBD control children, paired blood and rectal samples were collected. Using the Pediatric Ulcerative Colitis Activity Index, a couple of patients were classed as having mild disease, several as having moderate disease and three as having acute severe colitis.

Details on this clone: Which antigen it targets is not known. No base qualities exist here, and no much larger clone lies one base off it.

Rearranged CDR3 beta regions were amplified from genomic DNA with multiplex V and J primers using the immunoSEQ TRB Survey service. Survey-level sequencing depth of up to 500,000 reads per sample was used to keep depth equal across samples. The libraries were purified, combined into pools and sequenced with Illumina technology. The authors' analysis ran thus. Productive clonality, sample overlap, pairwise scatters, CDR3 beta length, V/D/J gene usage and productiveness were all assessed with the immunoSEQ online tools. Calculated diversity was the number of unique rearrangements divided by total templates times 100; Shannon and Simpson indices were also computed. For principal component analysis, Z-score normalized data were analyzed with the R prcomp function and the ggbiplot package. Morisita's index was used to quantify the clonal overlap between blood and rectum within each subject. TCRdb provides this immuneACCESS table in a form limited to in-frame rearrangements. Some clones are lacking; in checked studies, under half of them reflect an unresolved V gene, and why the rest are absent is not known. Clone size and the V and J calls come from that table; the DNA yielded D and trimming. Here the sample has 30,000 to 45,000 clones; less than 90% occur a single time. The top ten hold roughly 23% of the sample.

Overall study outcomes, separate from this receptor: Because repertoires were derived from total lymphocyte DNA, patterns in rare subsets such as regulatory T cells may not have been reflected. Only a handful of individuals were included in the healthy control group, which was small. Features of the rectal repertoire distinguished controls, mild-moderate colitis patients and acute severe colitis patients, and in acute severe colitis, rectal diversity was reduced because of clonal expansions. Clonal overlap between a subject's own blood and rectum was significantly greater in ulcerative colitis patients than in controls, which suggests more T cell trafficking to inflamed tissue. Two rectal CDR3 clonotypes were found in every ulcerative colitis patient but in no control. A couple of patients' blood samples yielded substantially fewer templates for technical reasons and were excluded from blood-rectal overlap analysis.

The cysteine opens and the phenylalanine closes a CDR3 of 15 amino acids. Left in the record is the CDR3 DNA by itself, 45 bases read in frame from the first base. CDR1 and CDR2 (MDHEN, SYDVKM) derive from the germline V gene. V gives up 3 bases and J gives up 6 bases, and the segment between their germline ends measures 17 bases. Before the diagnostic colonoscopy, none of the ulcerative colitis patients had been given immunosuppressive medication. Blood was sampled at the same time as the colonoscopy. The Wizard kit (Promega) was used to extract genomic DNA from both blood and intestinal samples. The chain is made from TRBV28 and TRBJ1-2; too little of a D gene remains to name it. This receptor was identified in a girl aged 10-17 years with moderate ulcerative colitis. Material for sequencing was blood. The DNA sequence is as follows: TGTGCCAGCAGTTTTAAATTGGGCCGGATGGATGGCTACACCTTC. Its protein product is CASSFKLGRMDGYTF.